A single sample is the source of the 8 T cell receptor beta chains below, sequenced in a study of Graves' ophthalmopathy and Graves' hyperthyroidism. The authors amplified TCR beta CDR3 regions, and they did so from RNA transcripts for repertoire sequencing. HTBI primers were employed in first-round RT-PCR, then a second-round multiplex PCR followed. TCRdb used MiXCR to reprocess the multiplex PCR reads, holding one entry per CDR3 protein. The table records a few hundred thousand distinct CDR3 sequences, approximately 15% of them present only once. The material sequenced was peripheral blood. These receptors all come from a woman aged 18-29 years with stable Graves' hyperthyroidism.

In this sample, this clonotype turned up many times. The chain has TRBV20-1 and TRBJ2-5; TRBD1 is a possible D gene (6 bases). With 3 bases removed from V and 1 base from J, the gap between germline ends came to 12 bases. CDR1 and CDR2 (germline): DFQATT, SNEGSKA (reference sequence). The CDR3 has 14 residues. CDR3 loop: CSASVDRIQETQYF. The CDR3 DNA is TGCAGTGCTAGTGTCGACAGGATCCAAGAGACCCAGTACTTC.

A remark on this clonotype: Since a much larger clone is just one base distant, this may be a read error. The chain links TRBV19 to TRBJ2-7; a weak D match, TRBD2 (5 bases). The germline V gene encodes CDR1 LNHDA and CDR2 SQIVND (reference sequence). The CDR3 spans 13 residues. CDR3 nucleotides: TGTGTCAGTAGTATCTCTGGGAGCCACGAGCAGTACTTC. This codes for CVSSISGSHEQYF.

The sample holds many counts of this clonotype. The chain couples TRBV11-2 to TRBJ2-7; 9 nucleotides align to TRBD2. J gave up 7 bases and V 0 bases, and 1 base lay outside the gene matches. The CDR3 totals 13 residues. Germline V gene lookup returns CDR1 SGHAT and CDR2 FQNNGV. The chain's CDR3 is CASSLDLAGEQYF. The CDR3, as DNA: TGTGCCAGCAGCTTAGATCTAGCGGGGGAGCAGTACTTC.

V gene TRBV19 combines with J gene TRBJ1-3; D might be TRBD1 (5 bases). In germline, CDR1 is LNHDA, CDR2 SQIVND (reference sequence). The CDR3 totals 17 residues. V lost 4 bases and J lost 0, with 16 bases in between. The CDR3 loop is CASSNRDLTFSGNTIYF. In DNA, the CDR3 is TGTGCCAGTAGTAATCGGGACCTGACCTTCTCTGGAAACACCATATATTTT.

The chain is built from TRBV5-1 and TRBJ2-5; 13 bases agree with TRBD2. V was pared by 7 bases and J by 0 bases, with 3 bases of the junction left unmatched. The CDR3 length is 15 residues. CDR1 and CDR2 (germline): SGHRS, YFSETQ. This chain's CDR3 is CASLGLAGDQETQYF. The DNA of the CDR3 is TGCGCCAGCCTCGGACTAGCGGGGGACCAAGAGACCCAGTACTTC. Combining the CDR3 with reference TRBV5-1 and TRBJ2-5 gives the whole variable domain KAGVTQTPRYLIKTRGQQVTLSCSPISGHRSVSWYQQTPGQGLQFLFEYFSETQRNKGNFPGRFSGRQFSNSRSEMNVSTLELGDSALYLCASLGLAGDQETQYFGPGTRLLVL.

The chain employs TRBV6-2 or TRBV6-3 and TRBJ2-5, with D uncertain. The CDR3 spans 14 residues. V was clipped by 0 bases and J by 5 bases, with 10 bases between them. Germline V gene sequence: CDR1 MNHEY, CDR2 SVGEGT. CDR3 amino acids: CASSYSGRVETQYF. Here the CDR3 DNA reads TGTGCCAGCAGTTACTCGGGTCGGGTGGAGACCCAGTACTTC.

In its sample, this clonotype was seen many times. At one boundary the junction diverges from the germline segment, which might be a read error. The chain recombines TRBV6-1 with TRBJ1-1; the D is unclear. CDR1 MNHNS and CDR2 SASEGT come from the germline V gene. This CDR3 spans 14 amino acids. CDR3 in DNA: TGTGCCAGCAAGGTTTACGGATCGAACACTGAAGCTCTCTTT. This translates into CASKVYGSNTEALF.

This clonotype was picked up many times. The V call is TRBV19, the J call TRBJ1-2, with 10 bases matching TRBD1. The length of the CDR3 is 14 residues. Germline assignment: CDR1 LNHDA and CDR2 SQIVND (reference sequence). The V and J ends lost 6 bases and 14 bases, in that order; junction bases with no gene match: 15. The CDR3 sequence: CASRPTGGGPARTF. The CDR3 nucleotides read TGTGCCAGTAGACCGACAGGGGGCGGCCCGGCTAGGACCTTC.